The subject of this entry is one TCR beta chain. Antigen: not known. The sample is drawn from a study of shared clonotypes between healthy human individuals. Study-wide background: Donor ages ranged 18 to 49 years: a couple of women, a few men. Study-wide results and limits: When compared with the clonotypes that were shared by all four sorted-subset donors, the non-shared clonotypes turned out to have lower generation probabilities.

Assay execution took place at the deep level. Profiled with immunoSEQ multiplex PCR; TCRdb holds only in-frame clones, not every one. The sample lists approximately 1.1 million clones; approximately 80% were seen once. The CDR3 is 13 amino acids. The germline V and J ends were trimmed by 2 bases and 7 bases, with 11 bases remaining between them. CDR1 is MDHEN and CDR2 is SYDVKM in the germline V gene. The clonotype was recovered from a man between 18 and 35 years old in good health. Some clones in this sample may be carry-over from other donors' samples. The specimen sequenced was memory CD4+ T cells from PBMCs. As for subset: CD45RA-negative fraction. The V gene is TRBV28, the J gene TRBJ1-1; no firm D call. This chain's CDR3 is CASSLRWGGEAFF. The CDR3 DNA follows: TGTGCCAGCAGTTTAAGGTGGGGTGGTGAAGCTTTCTTT.